Given below is one T cell receptor beta chain in context. Its antigen is still unknown. CDR1 and CDR2 from the germline V gene are KGHSH and LQKENI. The V end was cut by 5 bases, the J end by 3 bases, with 17 bases between. The CDR3 is 15 residues long. This sample is part of a study of graft-versus-host responses after intestinal transplantation. Findings and limits, study-wide: Peak levels of circulating GvH clones tracked with early post-transplant HvG declines.

Clones were sequenced by immunoSEQ multiplex PCR, and TCRdb holds only the in-frame ones, with some missing. The sample lists about 45,000 clones, 91% occurring once. The sequences come from PBMCs, collected 524 days after transplant. This clonotype was sampled from a human patient who received an intestinal transplant, so some T cells may come from the graft donor. The chain employs TRBV18 and TRBJ2-7, with D perhaps given as TRBD1 or TRBD2 (5 bases each). The DNA for the CDR3 is TGTGCCAGCTCATTACTTGGGGACCCCAGCTACGAGCAGTACTTC. Amino acids: CASSLLGDPSYEQYF.